These 9 T cell receptor beta chains share one sample of origin, sequenced in a study of T cells in Graves' hyperthyroidism and ophthalmopathy. TCR beta CDR3 sequences were amplified from RNA transcripts. Researchers ran a first-round RT-PCR on the TCR CDR3 using the HTBI primer set. TCRdb analysed the multiplex PCR reads with MiXCR anew, one entry per CDR3 protein. The sample includes 600,000 to 700,000 distinct CDR3 sequences, 45% of them seen just once. Sequenced material: peripheral blood or thyroid tissue (not recorded which). The receptor set was obtained from an adult man with Graves' disease, either hyperthyroidism or ophthalmopathy (not recorded which).

This clonotype was counted at least ten times. The V and J genes are TRBV10-3 and TRBJ1-5, with D tentatively TRBD1 (6 bases). CDR1 is ENHRY, CDR2 SYGVKD, per germline. The CDR3 extends over 15 amino acids. Trimming removed 8 bases at V and 6 bases at J, with 20 bases between. This CDR3 is CAIGGTSGGAQPQHF. CDR3 nucleotides: TGTGCCATCGGGGGGACAAGTGGGGGCGCTCAGCCCCAGCATTTT.

This clonotype was detected a few times. The chain links TRBV7-8 to TRBJ2-2; 8 bases are a match to TRBD2. CDR3 length: 15 residues. Trimming cost V 1 base and J 7 bases; bases outside gene matches: 5. Germline CDR1 reads SGHVS; CDR2 reads FQNEAQ. CDR3 region: CASSLGFGRGGELFF. As DNA, the CDR3 is TGTGCCAGCAGCTTAGGATTCGGGAGGGGCGGGGAGCTGTTTTTT.

Comment on this clonotype: An end of the junction does not agree with germline; a read error may underlie this. This chain joins TRBV19 and TRBJ1-1, with 10 positions matching TRBD1. Germline V gene sequence: CDR1 LNHDA, CDR2 SQIVND (reference sequence). This CDR3 is 14 amino acids long. CDR3 sequence: CASSIGQGGTEAFF. Here the CDR3 DNA reads TGTGCCAGCAGTATCGGACAGGGGGGCACTGAAGCTTTCTTT.

A few counts support this clonotype. The chain employs TRBV5-1 and TRBJ1-2, with a weak D call TRBD1 (5 bases). The CDR3 contains 15 residues. V was trimmed by 0 bases and J by 6 bases, leaving 15 bases between them. Germline V gives CDR1 SGHRS, CDR2 YFSETQ. This chain's CDR3 is CASSLAIGQSDGYTF. CDR3 coding DNA: TGCGCCAGCAGCTTGGCGATTGGACAATCGGATGGCTACACCTTC.

The rearrangement joins TRBV4-1 to TRBJ1-5; D call uncertain. V lost 0 bases to trimming and J lost 4 bases, with 13 bases between them. The CDR3 runs 16 residues. Germline-derived CDR1 and CDR2 are MGHRA and YSYEKL. The chain's CDR3 is CASSQEAAQSNQPQHF. The DNA for the CDR3 is TGCGCCAGCAGCCAAGAGGCTGCCCAATCTAATCAGCCCCAGCATTTT.

The chain joins TRBV7-8 to TRBJ2-5, with D possibly TRBD2 on 5 matching bases. The CDR3 length is 16 residues. Deletions cut 6 bases from V and 4 bases from J, with 21 bases between. Per the germline V gene, CDR1 is SGHVS and CDR2 is FQNEAQ. CDR3: CASSYHPGRAGETQYF. CDR3 bases: TGTGCCAGCAGTTACCACCCCGGGCGGGCGGGAGAGACCCAGTACTTC. The variable domain in full, with the rest retrieved from reference TRBV7-8 and TRBJ2-5, is GAGVSQSPRYKVAKRGQDVALRCDPISGHVSLFWYQQALGQGPEFLTYFQNEAQLDKSGLPSDRFFAERPEGSVSTLKIQRTQQEDSAVYLCASSYHPGRAGETQYFGPGTRLLVL.

A word on this clonotype: One end of the junction does not line up with germline, which may come from a read error. The chain couples TRBV20-1 to TRBJ1-4; perhaps TRBD1 as D (6 bases). CDR3 length equals 15 residues. The germline V gene encodes CDR1 DFQATT and CDR2 SNEGSKA (reference sequence). The CDR3 sequence: CSSRGLQGGREKLFF. CDR3 nucleotides: TGCAGTTCTAGAGGTCTGCAAGGGGGTAGGGAAAAACTGTTTTTT.

This clonotype has ten or more counts. The chain links TRBV29-1 to TRBJ1-2, with D unclear. Per germline, CDR1 SQVTM and CDR2 ANQGSEA. The CDR3 runs 13 residues. The V end lost 4 bases, the J end lost 2 bases, and 11 bases lay between the germline ends. The chain's CDR3 is CSVVSLGNYGYTF. The CDR3 nucleotides read TGCAGCGTTGTGAGCCTGGGGAACTATGGCTACACCTTC.

Only one count was recorded for this clonotype. This chain connects TRBV29-1 to TRBJ1-6; 9 bases agree with TRBD1. The junction had 7 bases not matched to a gene; V was cut back by 6 bases and J by 7 bases. Germline V CDR1 and CDR2: SQVTM, ANQGSEA. This CDR3 is 14 amino acids long. CDR3 region: CSVKGTGRNSPLHF. The CDR3, as DNA: TGCAGCGTCAAGGGGACAGGGAGGAATTCACCCCTCCACTTT.